These 13 T cell receptor beta chains were all obtained from the same sample, sequenced in a study of T cell repertoires in cytomegalovirus infection. TCRdb recomputed calls from the reads with MiXCR, one row per CDR3 protein. The data show a few hundred thousand distinct CDR3 sequences, with about 17% seen just once and less than 60% held by the top ten. Sequenced material: CD8+ T cells from PBMCs. The receptor set was obtained from a human donor in good health (CMV status not recorded). Some clones in this sample may be carry-over from other donors' samples.

A few counts support this clonotype. The J gene is TRBJ2-1, the V gene TRBV15; 7 bases fit TRBD2. Trimming at V came to 6 bases and at J to 4 bases, leaving 9 bases not matched to a gene. The CDR3 is 15 residues long. Per germline, CDR1 LNHNV and CDR2 YYDKDF (reference sequence). CDR3 sequence reads: CATSPYERGYNEQFF. The CDR3 DNA follows: TGTGCCACCAGTCCCTACGAGCGGGGATACAATGAGCAGTTCTTC. Using reference TRBV15 and TRBJ2-1 for the parts outside the CDR3, the full variable domain is DAMVIQNPRYQVTQFGKPVTLSCSQTLNHNVMYWYQQKSSQAPKLLFHYYDKDFNNEADTPDNFQSRRPNTSFCFLDIRSPGLGDTAMYLCATSPYERGYNEQFFGPGTRLTVL.

The chain couples TRBV7-9 to TRBJ1-4, with a possible D match to TRBD1 (5 bases). The germline gives CDR1 SEHNR, CDR2 FQNEAQ (reference sequence). The CDR3 covers 16 residues. With 4 bases removed from V and 3 bases from J, the gap between germline ends came to 15 bases. As DNA, the CDR3 is TGTGCCAGCAGCTCGCTCTCGGGGGTGCCTAATGAAAAACTGTTTTTT. This translates into CASSSLSGVPNEKLFF. Full variable domain (outside the CDR3, taken from reference TRBV7-9 and TRBJ1-4): DTGVSQNPRHKITKRGQNVTFRCDPISEHNRLYWYRQTLGQGPEFLTYFQNEAQLEKSRLLSDRFSAERPKGSFSTLEIQRTEQGDSAMYLCASSSLSGVPNEKLFFGSGTQLSVL.

The rearrangement joins TRBV7-9 to TRBJ2-3, with TRBD2 identical over 9 bases. V lost 0 bases to trimming and J lost 3 bases; unmatched junction nucleotides: 7. Per the germline V gene, CDR1 is SEHNR and CDR2 is FQNEAQ (reference sequence). This CDR3 region has 17 residues. The CDR3 DNA is TGTGCCAGCAGCTTAGCGGAAGCGGGGGGATTTACAGATACGCAGTATTTT. This gives the protein CASSLAEAGGFTDTQYF.

Written as DNA, the CDR3 is TGTGCCACCAGCCTTTACAGGTTTACGAACACTGAAGCTTTCTTT. The encoded protein is CATSLYRFTNTEAFF. V is TRBV15 and J is TRBJ1-1, with D tentatively TRBD1 (5 bases). In germline, CDR1 is LNHNV, CDR2 YYDKDF (reference sequence). The CDR3 sequence is 15 residues long. V was shortened by 5 bases and J by 1 base, with 14 bases between the two germline ends.

This clonotype was recorded a few times. The rearrangement links TRBV7-6 to TRBJ2-5; D is possibly TRBD2 (6 bases). CDR3 length: 16 residues. CDR1 is SGHVS and CDR2 is FNYEAQ in the germline V gene. With 1 base removed from V and 5 bases from J, the gap between germline ends came to 17 bases. The CDR3 sequence is CASSLGGTRRAETQYF. The CDR3 coding sequence is TGTGCCAGCAGCTTAGGGGGGACTCGGCGGGCGGAGACCCAGTACTTC. Supplemented by reference TRBV7-6 and TRBJ2-5, the full variable domain reads GAGVSQSPRYKVTKRGQDVALRCDPISGHVSLYWYRQALGQGPEFLTYFNYEAQQDKSGLPNDRFSAERPEGSISTLTIQRTEQRDSAMYRCASSLGGTRRAETQYFGPGTRLLVL.

In its sample, this clonotype was seen a few times. V gene TRBV6-1 combines with J gene TRBJ1-1, with unresolved D. This CDR3 is 13 amino acids long. Germline V lookup: CDR1 MNHNS, CDR2 SASEGT. Trimming removed 1 base from V and 6 bases from J, with 9 bases in between. CDR3 DNA sequence: TGTGCCAGCAGTGAAGTAGGACGGGCTGAAGCTTTCTTT. Translating it yields CASSEVGRAEAFF.

This clonotype was detected a few times. The chain combines TRBV6-5 with TRBJ2-7; TRBD1 agrees at 10 bases. The CDR3 contains 15 residues. V shed 0 bases and J 6 bases; nucleotides not matched to a gene: 5. Germline V gene data show CDR1 as MNHEY and CDR2 as SVGAGI. The CDR3 nucleotides are TGTGCCAGCAGTTACTCGTGGGACAGGGGCCGCGAGCAGTACTTC. The encoded protein is CASSYSWDRGREQYF.

This sequence joins TRBV3-1 and TRBJ2-1; D is undetermined. CDR3 length equals 17 residues. In germline, CDR1 is LGHDT, CDR2 YNNKEL (reference sequence). Between the trimmed V and J ends, which lost 0 bases and 1 base, there was a span of 13 bases. DNA for the CDR3: TGTGCCAGCAGCCAAGATACCCGAGTCCCTTCCTACAATGAGCAGTTCTTC. It translates to CASSQDTRVPSYNEQFF.

The genes are TRBV29-1 and TRBJ1-2; TRBD1 agrees at 7 bases. This CDR3 is 15 amino acids long. CDR1 is SQVTM, CDR2 ANQGSEA, per germline. Trimming took 7 bases from V and 5 from J; bases not matched to a gene: 16. DNA of the CDR3: TGCAGCGCCTTTGGGCGGACAGGAATGGGGTATGGCTACACCTTC. Its translation is CSAFGRTGMGYGYTF.

The chain carries TRBV20-1 and TRBJ1-6; a possible D gene is TRBD1 (5 bases). V was clipped by 0 bases and J by 6 bases, with 12 bases between them. The CDR3 sequence is 15 residues long. Germline assignment: CDR1 DFQATT and CDR2 SNEGSKA (reference sequence). Here the CDR3 reads CSARDMGGGNSPLHF. Here the CDR3 DNA reads TGCAGTGCTAGAGATATGGGGGGGGGTAATTCACCCCTCCACTTT.

The rearrangement joins TRBV20-1 to TRBJ2-2; D ambiguous. Per the germline V gene, CDR1 is DFQATT and CDR2 is SNEGSKA (reference sequence). The V end lost 2 bases, the J end lost 0 bases, and 13 bases lay between the germline ends. This CDR3 contains 16 residues. CDR3 sequence reads: CSARRKIDPNTGELFF. The CDR3 DNA follows: TGCAGTGCTAGAAGGAAGATAGACCCGAACACCGGGGAGCTGTTTTTT.

This clonotype was detected many times. The CDR3 DNA is TGTGCCAGCAGCTTTGGCGGGGCAAGCTATGGCTACACCTTC. It specifies CASSFGGASYGYTF. The V call is TRBV7-2, the J call TRBJ1-2, with D perhaps TRBD1 (5 bases). The germline V gene encodes CDR1 SGHTA and CDR2 FQGNSA. V was clipped by 3 bases and J by 4 bases, with 12 bases between them. The CDR3 extends over 14 amino acids. The full variable domain, rest sourced from reference TRBV7-2 and TRBJ1-2, is GAGVSQSPSNKVTEKGKDVELRCDPISGHTALYWYRQSLGQGLEFLIYFQGNSAPDKSGLPSDRFSAERTGGSVSTLTIQRTQQEDSAVYLCASSFGGASYGYTFGSGTRLTVV.

This clonotype was found once. This chain joins TRBV9 and TRBJ2-5; TRBD2 matches at 10 bases. Trimming removed 0 bases from V and 5 bases from J; junction bases left unmatched: 13. This CDR3 is 18 amino acids long. From germline, CDR1 is SGDLS and CDR2 YYNGEE. The CDR3: CASSVDGSGGSFDETQYF. The CDR3 bases are TGTGCCAGCAGCGTAGATGGTAGCGGGGGGAGTTTCGACGAGACCCAGTACTTC.